This T cell receptor (beta chain) was documented in a study of T cells in Graves' hyperthyroidism and ophthalmopathy. This clonotype was counted ten times or more. Fresh peripheral blood, approximately 10 ml, was the source of the PBMCs. TCR beta CDR3 region amplification was performed from RNA transcripts. When the TCR CDR3 underwent first-round RT-PCR, the HTBI primer set was used. MiXCR, run by TCRdb on the multiplex PCR reads, gives a single entry per CDR3 protein. The sample contains 500,000 or so distinct CDR3 sequences, about 15% of which appear only once. The sequenced material came from blood. The clonotype comes from a woman aged 18 to 35 with Graves' ophthalmopathy.

In DNA, the CDR3 is TGTGCCAGCAGTGATAGGCTCGAGCAGTACTTC. The encoded protein is CASSDRLEQYF. This sequence joins TRBV2 and TRBJ2-7; D gene unclear. The V end was cut by 3 bases, the J end by 6 bases, with 6 bases between. The CDR3 is 11 amino acids. The germline CDR1 and CDR2 sequences are SNHLY and FYNNEI.